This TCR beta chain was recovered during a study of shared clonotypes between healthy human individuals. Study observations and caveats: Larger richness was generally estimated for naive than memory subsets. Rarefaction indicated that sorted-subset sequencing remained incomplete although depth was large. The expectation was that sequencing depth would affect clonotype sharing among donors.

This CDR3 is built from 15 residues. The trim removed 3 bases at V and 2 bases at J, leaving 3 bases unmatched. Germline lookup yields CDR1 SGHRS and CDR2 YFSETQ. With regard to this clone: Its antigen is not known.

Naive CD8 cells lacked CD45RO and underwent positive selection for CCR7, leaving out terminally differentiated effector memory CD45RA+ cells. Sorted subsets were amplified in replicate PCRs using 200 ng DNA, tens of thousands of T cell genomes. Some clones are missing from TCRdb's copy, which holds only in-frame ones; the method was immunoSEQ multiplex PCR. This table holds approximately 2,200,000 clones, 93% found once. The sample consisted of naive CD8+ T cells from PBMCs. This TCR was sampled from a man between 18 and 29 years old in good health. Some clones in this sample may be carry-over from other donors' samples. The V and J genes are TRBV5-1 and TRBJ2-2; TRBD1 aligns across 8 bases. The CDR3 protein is CASSYTGGNTGELFF. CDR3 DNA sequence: TGCGCCAGCAGCTATACAGGGGGAAACACCGGGGAGCTGTTTTTT.